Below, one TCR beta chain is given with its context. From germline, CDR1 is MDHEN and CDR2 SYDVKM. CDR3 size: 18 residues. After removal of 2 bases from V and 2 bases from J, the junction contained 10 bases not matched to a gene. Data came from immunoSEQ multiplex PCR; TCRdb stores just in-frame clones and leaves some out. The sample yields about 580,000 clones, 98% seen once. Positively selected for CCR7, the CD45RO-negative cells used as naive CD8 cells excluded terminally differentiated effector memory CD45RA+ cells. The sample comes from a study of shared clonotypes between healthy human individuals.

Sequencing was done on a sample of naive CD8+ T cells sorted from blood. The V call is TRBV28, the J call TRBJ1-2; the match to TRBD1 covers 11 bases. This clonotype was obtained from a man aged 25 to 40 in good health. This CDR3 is CASSLTGTGGRPNYGYTF. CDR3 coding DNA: TGTGCCAGCAGTTTAACGGGGACAGGGGGGAGGCCGAACTATGGCTACACCTTC.